This is a list of T cell receptor beta chains from one sample in a study of Ad26.COV2.S vaccination and SARS-CoV-2 variants. Here immunoSEQ multiplex PCR was the method, and the copy in TCRdb shows in-frame clones only, minus some. The sample gives about 320,000 clones, around four fifths of which show up once; about 2.1% is in the top ten. This specimen was peripheral blood, taken in a trial of Ad26.COV2.S vaccine versus placebo. These receptors originate from a person aged 18-60 years who received the Ad26.COV2.S COVID-19 vaccine or a placebo. Both conserved end residues are part of each CDR3.

j_call,v_call,cdr3_aa
TRBJ1-1,TRBV5-1,CASSWDRANTEAFF
TRBJ2-7,TRBV7-9,CASSLPGGYEQYF
TRBJ2-7,TRBV5-6,CASSPSGTRVWYF
TRBJ2-3,TRBV11-3,CASSLGDGDTQYF
TRBJ2-7,TRBV14,CASSQGHGALYEQYF
TRBJ1-2,TRBV5-6,CASSLITTLFNYGYTF
TRBJ1-4,TRBV2,CASSPQGEKLFF
TRBJ2-7,TRBV6-6,CASSPGDRGHEQYF
TRBJ1-1,TRBV30,CAWSEGNTEAFF
TRBJ1-2,TRBV5-1,CASNPRGGPSGYTF
TRBJ2-6,TRBV18,CASSPSFGGSGANVLTF
TRBJ2-3,TRBV7-3,CASSFDQRDRGASDTQYF
TRBJ2-5,TRBV19,CASSITGTSGVETQYF
TRBJ2-7,TRBV5-6,CASSSPSSYEQYF
TRBJ2-3,TRBV7-9,CASSSSGPPPDTQYF
TRBJ1-2,TRBV9,CASSVGDRVDGYTF